This record looks at one TCR beta chain sequence and its context. The data are from a study of T cell changes during pregnancy in multiple sclerosis. Germline trimming cut 3 bases from V and 4 bases from J; bases unmatched to any gene: 5. The CDR3 totals 16 residues. The V gene's germline CDR1 is MRHNA and CDR2 SNTAGT. TCRdb keeps only in-frame clones here, not all; method: immunoSEQ multiplex PCR. The sample has about 39,000 clones; about 91% are singletons. The J gene is TRBJ2-3, the V gene TRBV6-4, with TRBD2 identical over 12 bases. This clonotype was obtained from a female donor in good health, enrolled as a control in a pregnancy study. The starting material was CD4+ T cells from peripheral blood mononuclear cells, obtained after pregnancy. CDR3 in DNA: TGTGCCAGCAGTGATCGGCCTAGCGGGGGGGCAGATACGCAGTATTTT. Encoded protein: CASSDRPSGGADTQYF.